The 23 T cell receptor beta chains given below trace back to one sample, sequenced in a study of T cell responses to AZD1222 COVID-19 vaccine. Measured with immunoSEQ multiplex PCR; TCRdb has only the in-frame clones, and not every one. The sample yields about 100,000 clones, 85% to 90% seen once. Sequenced material: peripheral blood, taken on day 0 of AZD1222 vaccination. Receptors originate from an adult in good health.

The J gene is TRBJ2-3, the V gene TRBV7-2, with D perhaps matching TRBD1 (5 bases). CDR1 and CDR2 from the germline V gene are SGHTA and FQGNSA. Trimming stripped 5 bases from V and 2 bases from J, with 17 bases between. The CDR3 contains 16 residues. The DNA for the CDR3 is TGTGCCAGCAGCGTCAGTCTGGGGCAAGTCACAGATACGCAGTATTTT. It yields the protein CASSVSLGQVTDTQYF.

The chain recombines TRBV3-1 (or the pseudogene TRBV3-2) with TRBJ1-1; TRBD1 agrees at 8 bases. This CDR3 has 15 amino acids. The germline CDR1 and CDR2 sequences are LGHDT and YNNKEL (reference sequence). V was pared by 2 bases and J by 3 bases, with 5 bases of the junction left unmatched. The CDR3 sequence is CASSQWGTGDTEAFF. The CDR3 DNA follows: TGTGCCAGCAGCCAATGGGGGACAGGAGACACTGAAGCTTTCTTT.

The chain combines TRBV28 with TRBJ1-1, with D perhaps TRBD1 (5 bases). CDR1 and CDR2 (germline): MDHEN, SYDVKM. The CDR3 loop spans 10 amino acids. In DNA form, the CDR3 reads TGTGGGACAAGGAACACTGAAGCTTTCTTT. Translated: CGTRNTEAFF. Looking up the rest from reference TRBV28 and TRBJ1-1 gives the full variable domain: DVKVTQSSRYLVKRTGEKVFLECVQDMDHENMFWYRQDPGLGLRLIYFSYDVKMKEKGDIPEGYSVSREKKERFSLILESASTNQTSMYLCGTRNTEAFFGQGTRLTVV.

The V call is TRBV20-1, the J call TRBJ1-1, with D unresolved. Trimming removed 3 bases from V and 6 bases from J, with 11 bases in between. Per the germline V gene, CDR1 is DFQATT and CDR2 is SNEGSKA (reference sequence). The CDR3 extends over 12 amino acids. CDR3 sequence: CSASGGFAEAFF. The CDR3 coding sequence is TGCAGTGCTAGTGGCGGGTTCGCTGAAGCTTTCTTT.

The chain carries TRBV7-3 and TRBJ1-1; 9 bases match TRBD1. The J segment lost 0 bases and the V segment lost 3 bases, leaving 2 bases of the junction unmatched. Germline CDR1 SGHTA, CDR2 FQGTGA. The CDR3 runs to 15 residues. The CDR3 region has the DNA TGTGCCAGCAGCTTGACAGGGGGGGTGAACACTGAAGCTTTCTTT. As protein: CASSLTGGVNTEAFF.

This clone was seen a single time. The rearrangement uses TRBV2 and TRBJ1-6, with no clear D. CDR1 is SNHLY and CDR2 is FYNNEI in the germline V gene. The CDR3 consists of 12 residues. The ends were cut back, 4 bases at V and 9 bases at J, with 7 bases in the middle. CDR3 sequence (DNA): TGTGCCAGCAGTGCCGTCATTTCACCCCTCCACTTT. This encodes CASSAVISPLHF.

This rearrangement joins TRBV7-9 to TRBJ2-6, with D unclear. Trimming cost V 6 bases and J 4 bases, with 7 bases left between them. There are 13 residues in the CDR3. Germline-derived CDR1 and CDR2 are SEHNR and FQNEAQ (reference sequence). This chain's CDR3 is CASRGFGANVLTF. DNA of the CDR3: TGTGCCAGCAGGGGTTTCGGGGCCAACGTCCTGACTTTC. Based on the CDR3 plus reference TRBV7-9 and TRBJ2-6, the full variable domain is DTGVSQNPRHKITKRGQNVTFRCDPISEHNRLYWYRQTLGQGPEFLTYFQNEAQLEKSRLLSDRFSAERPKGSFSTLEIQRTEQGDSAMYLCASRGFGANVLTFGAGSRLTVL.

Regarding this clone: The junction shows a germline mismatch at one end, possibly a read error. The CDR3 loop reads CASTLGRTFNSPLHF. The CDR3 nucleotides read TGTGCCAGCACCTTAGGGCGGACCTTTAATTCACCCCTCCACTTT. This chain uses TRBV7-2 with TRBJ1-6; no clear D gene. This CDR3 is 15 amino acids long. Germline CDR1 reads SGHTA; CDR2 reads FQGNSA.

The chain links TRBV7-9 to TRBJ1-2; D remains ambiguous. Looked up from germline, CDR1 is SEHNR and CDR2 is FQNEAQ (reference sequence). CDR3 length equals 16 residues. Trimming stripped 5 bases from V and 4 bases from J, with 20 bases between. CDR3 protein: CASSSIKARGSYGYTF. The DNA for the CDR3 is TGTGCCAGCAGCAGTATTAAGGCCCGAGGGAGCTATGGCTACACCTTC.

The sample holds one count of this clone. This CDR3 reads CASGSGGQGYEQYF. The CDR3 DNA sequence: TGCGCCAGCGGGAGCGGGGGACAGGGCTACGAGCAGTACTTC. The chain is built from TRBV5-1 and TRBJ2-7; tentatively, D is TRBD1 (9 bases). CDR1 and CDR2 (germline): SGHRS, YFSETQ. Trimming shortened V by 7 bases and J by 3 bases, and 17 bases separated the two germline ends. This CDR3 is built from 14 residues.

The V call is TRBV20-1, the J call TRBJ1-5; perhaps TRBD1 as D (5 bases). Germline CDR1 and CDR2: DFQATT and SNEGSKA (reference sequence). V gave up 3 bases and J gave up 5 bases, with 14 bases separating them. There are 14 residues in the CDR3. For the CDR3, the DNA is TGCAGTGCTAGTCCGGGAGCGGGGGATCAGCCCCAGCATTTT. Encoded protein: CSASPGAGDQPQHF.

The V call is TRBV29-1, the J call TRBJ2-3, with D uncertain. The CDR3 runs 12 residues. V lost 5 bases to trimming and J lost 2 bases, with 8 bases between them. Germline CDR1 and CDR2: SQVTM and ANQGSEA. CDR3 nucleotide sequence: TGCAGCGTTATGGCCGTCACAGATACGCAGTATTTT. As protein: CSVMAVTDTQYF.

The genes are TRBV2 and TRBJ1-1, with unresolved D. The CDR3 runs 12 residues. Germline values: CDR1 SNHLY, CDR2 FYNNEI. Trimming took off 7 bases at V and 1 base at J, with 7 bases between the two ends. CDR3 sequence: CASTGSNTEAFF. The CDR3, as DNA: TGTGCCAGCACGGGGTCGAACACTGAAGCTTTCTTT.

This chain links TRBV27 with TRBJ1-1; D uncertain. CDR3 length equals 14 residues. Trimming left V 4 bases short and J 3 bases short, with 12 bases between. CDR1 and CDR2 (germline): MNHEY, SMNVEV (reference sequence). CDR3 amino acids: CASSYLGADTEAFF. The CDR3, as DNA: TGTGCCAGCAGTTACCTCGGCGCTGACACTGAAGCTTTCTTT.

The chain employs TRBV19 and TRBJ2-2, with 8 bases that match TRBD1. With 10 bases clipped from V and 7 bases from J, the junction kept 14 bases outside the gene matches. The germline V gene encodes CDR1 LNHDA and CDR2 SQIVND (reference sequence). The CDR3 is 15 residues long. The CDR3 sequence is CATTTGDSFGGELFF. The CDR3 DNA reads as TGTGCCACAACGACAGGGGACTCCTTCGGCGGGGAGCTGTTTTTT.

The chain joins TRBV10-2 to TRBJ2-7; 7 nucleotides agree with TRBD1. The CDR3 contains 16 residues. CDR1 and CDR2 from the germline V gene are WSHSY and SAAADI. V trimming: 0 bases; J trimming: 0 bases; junction bases outside the gene matches: 5. CDR3 sequence reads: CASSESRKGASYEQYF. Written as DNA, the CDR3 is TGCGCCAGCAGTGAGTCGAGGAAGGGGGCCTCCTACGAGCAGTACTTC.

The genes are TRBV9 and TRBJ1-2, with 11 bases lining up with TRBD1. The CDR3 runs to 16 residues. Germline CDR1 and CDR2: SGDLS and YYNGEE. The junction had 2 bases not matched to a gene; V was cut back by 0 bases and J by 1 base. CDR3 amino acids: CASSVDGTGGNYGYTF. CDR3 nucleotide sequence: TGTGCCAGCAGCGTAGACGGGACAGGGGGTAACTATGGCTACACCTTC.

The V gene is TRBV18, the J gene TRBJ2-7; D is ambiguous. Germline CDR1 KGHSH, CDR2 LQKENI. This CDR3 contains 14 residues. V was shortened by 3 bases and J by 6 bases, with 15 bases between the two germline ends. Written as DNA, the CDR3 is TGTGCCAGCTCACCCCCAACATTGACTCCCGAGCAGTACTTC. Protein sequence: CASSPPTLTPEQYF.

The rearrangement joins TRBV4-2 to TRBJ1-2, with TRBD1 identical over 11 bases. The CDR3 is made up of 14 amino acids. Germline CDR1 is LGHNA and CDR2 is YNFKEQ. The trim removed 4 bases at V and 2 bases at J, leaving 0 bases unmatched. The CDR3 reads CASSRDRGNYGYTF. DNA for the CDR3: TGTGCCAGCAGCCGGGACAGGGGGAACTATGGCTACACCTTC.

The V and J genes are TRBV6-1 and TRBJ1-5; D is possibly TRBD1 (5 bases). V lost 1 base, J lost 6 bases, and 13 bases lay in between. The CDR3 loop spans 15 amino acids. The germline CDR1 and CDR2 sequences are MNHNS and SASEGT. CDR3 protein: CASSEVFGGSQPQHF. The CDR3, as DNA: TGTGCCAGCAGTGAAGTATTTGGGGGGTCTCAGCCCCAGCATTTT.

This clone has more than one count but fewer than ten. The gene calls are TRBV4-1 and TRBJ1-2, with a tentative D call TRBD1 (5 bases). Germline-derived CDR1 and CDR2 are MGHRA and YSYEKL. V was pared by 1 base and J by 0 bases, with 12 bases between. This CDR3 region has 16 residues. The CDR3 spells CASSQVSGPPNYGYTF. The CDR3 bases are TGCGCCAGCAGCCAAGTTTCAGGGCCCCCTAACTATGGCTACACCTTC.

This clone was counted a single time. The J gene is TRBJ1-6, the V gene TRBV5-1, with D uncertain. The V end was cut by 3 bases, the J end by 0 bases, with 10 bases between. In germline, CDR1 is SGHRS, CDR2 YFSETQ. CDR3 length equals 16 residues. The CDR3: CASSYSTSSYNSPLHF. Here the CDR3 DNA reads TGCGCCAGCAGCTACTCGACCAGCTCCTATAATTCACCCCTCCACTTT.

This chain connects TRBV19 to TRBJ1-2; TRBD1 aligns across 9 bases. Looked up from germline, CDR1 is LNHDA and CDR2 is SQIVND (reference sequence). This CDR3 has 15 amino acids. Unmatched junction bases numbered 4, after V lost 1 base and J lost 4 bases. The CDR3, as DNA: TGTGCCAGTAGTATAGGGGAACAGGGGGCCTATGGCTACACCTTC. Its protein product is CASSIGEQGAYGYTF.